These T cell receptor beta chains were read from a single sample in a study of identical twins. Each CDR3 protein is one row after TCRdb ran MiXCR on the 5' RACE reads. The sample has more than 200,000 distinct CDR3 sequences; roughly an eighth are singletons. The sequenced sample was memory (CD45RO+) T cells sorted from blood. These receptors all come from a woman between 18 and 29 years old in good health. CDR3s include the opening cysteine and the closing phenylalanine or tryptophan. A D gene is named only where the DNA matches it firmly. Clone sizes are given selectively: once, few, many, or a class where the clone is expanded.

few	TRBD1	TRBJ1-1	TRBV29-1	CSVLTGPNTEAFF	TGCAGCGTTCTGACAGGGCCCAACACTGAAGCTTTCTTT
few	.	TRBJ2-6	TRBV5-1	CASSEQGSGANVLTF	TGCGCCAGCAGCGAACAGGGCTCTGGGGCCAACGTCCTGACTTTC
few	.	TRBJ2-7	TRBV7-2	CASSWAGSYEQYF	TGTGCCAGCAGCTGGGCGGGTTCCTACGAGCAGTACTTC
many	.	TRBJ2-1	TRBV5-1	CASSSRPSSYNEQFF	TGCGCCAGCAGCTCCCGGCCCTCCTCCTACAATGAGCAGTTCTTC
once	.	TRBJ1-6	TRBV7-9	CASSLAGSYNSPLHF	TGTGCCAGCAGCTTAGCGGGTTCCTATAATTCACCCCTCCACTTT
.	TRBD1	TRBJ1-2	TRBV6-5	CASSWAGGYGYTF	TGTGCCAGCAGTTGGGCAGGGGGCTATGGCTACACCTTC
.	TRBD2	TRBJ2-3	TRBV6-1	CASEKGTSGTDTQYF	TGTGCCAGCGAGAAAGGGACTAGCGGCACAGATACGCAGTATTTT
many	TRBD1	TRBJ2-3	TRBV29-1	CSVEDRDLDTQYF	TGCAGCGTAGAAGACAGGGATTTGGATACGCAGTATTTT
.	.	TRBJ2-7	TRBV10-3	CAISDLVRGLNEQYF	TGTGCCATCAGTGACCTCGTTCGGGGGCTCAACGAGCAGTACTTC
few	.	TRBJ1-6	TRBV7-9	CASSLFGAGIHSPLHF	TGTGCCAGCAGCTTATTTGGGGCGGGGATCCATTCACCCCTCCACTTT
.	.	TRBJ1-4	TRBV29-1	CSVWGSFDAATNEKLFF	TGCAGCGTTTGGGGCTCTTTTGACGCCGCAACTAATGAAAAACTGTTTTTT
.	.	TRBJ2-7	TRBV20-1	CSARARQEQYF	TGCAGTGCTAGGGCCAGGCAGGAGCAGTACTTC
.	TRBD2	TRBJ2-1	TRBV7-2	CASRRTSGSGEQFF	TGTGCCAGCCGCCGGACTAGCGGGAGCGGTGAGCAGTTCTTC
many	.	TRBJ2-1	TRBV11-2	CASSLEGYNEQFF	TGTGCCAGCAGCTTAGAGGGCTACAATGAGCAGTTCTTC
many	.	TRBJ2-5	TRBV20-1	CSAPHQAGETQYF	TGCAGTGCTCCCCACCAGGCTGGGGAGACCCAGTACTTC
many	TRBD1	TRBJ1-1	TRBV10-1	CASSDPGQEAFF	TGCGCCAGCAGTGATCCGGGACAGGAAGCTTTCTTT
many	.	TRBJ2-7	TRBV7-8	CASSRDRDYEQYF	TGTGCCAGCAGCCGGGACCGAGACTACGAGCAGTACTTC
many	TRBD2	TRBJ2-1	TRBV5-1	CASSPGRFSYNEQFF	TGCGCCAGCAGCCCCGGGAGGTTCTCCTACAATGAGCAGTTCTTC
many	.	TRBJ1-6	TRBV12-3/TRBV12-4	CASSILEYNSPLHF	TGTGCCAGCAGTATCTTAGAGTATAATTCACCCCTCCACTTT
.	.	TRBJ2-5	TRBV29-1	CSVGRHGETQYF	TGCAGCGTTGGTCGCCACGGGGAGACCCAGTACTTC
many	TRBD2	TRBJ2-1	TRBV5-1	CASSIGGADNEQFF	TGCGCCAGCAGCATCGGGGGGGCCGACAATGAGCAGTTCTTC
few	.	TRBJ1-2	TRBV4-2	CASSQDGARGYTF	TGTGCCAGCAGCCAAGACGGCGCGCGTGGCTACACCTTC
.	TRBD2	TRBJ2-3	TRBV29-1	CSVPLLRLAGGNTQYF	TGCAGCGTCCCCCTCCTCAGACTAGCGGGAGGTAATACGCAGTATTTT
.	.	TRBJ2-7	TRBV4-1	CASSQASGGSEQYF	TGCGCCAGCAGCCAGGCTAGTGGAGGGTCCGAGCAGTACTTC
few	.	TRBJ1-1	TRBV12-3/TRBV12-4	CASRPSNRDTEAFF	TGTGCCAGCAGGCCCTCCAACAGGGACACTGAAGCTTTCTTT
.	TRBD2	TRBJ2-1	TRBV20-1	CSADTSGSSYNEQFF	TGCAGTGCGGATACTAGCGGTAGCTCCTACAATGAGCAGTTCTTC
few	.	TRBJ2-7	TRBV7-9	CASSSPLGRYYEQYF	TGTGCCAGCAGCTCCCCGTTGGGCAGGTACTACGAGCAGTACTTC
many	TRBD2	TRBJ2-1	TRBV20-1	CSGRTSYNEQFF	TGCAGTGGTAGGACTAGTTACAATGAGCAGTTCTTC
few	.	TRBJ1-4	TRBV5-5	CASSRRDEKLFF	TGTGCCAGCAGCCGTCGGGATGAAAAACTTTTTTTT
many	TRBD2	TRBJ2-1	TRBV6-1	CASSAGRANNYNEQFF	TGTGCCAGCAGTGCCGGGAGGGCCAATAATTACAATGAGCAGTTCTTC
.	.	TRBJ2-1	TRBV9	CASSPSGRGKMNEQFF	TGTGCCAGCAGCCCCTCGGGCAGGGGTAAGATGAATGAGCAGTTCTTC
many	.	TRBJ1-1	TRBV12-3/TRBV12-4	CASSSSPSTHGRLVTEAFF	TGTGCCAGCAGTTCCTCCCCCAGCACACACGGGAGGCTTGTAACTGAAGCTTTCTTT
few	.	TRBJ2-5	TRBV11-2	CASSFLGREETQYF	TGTGCCAGCAGCTTCCTGGGCAGGGAAGAGACCCAGTACTTC
few	.	TRBJ2-3	TRBV20-1	CSASLRGARPDTQYF	TGCAGTGCTAGTTTACGGGGGGCGCGTCCAGATACGCAGTATTTT
.	TRBD1	TRBJ1-2	TRBV5-1	CASSREGTDYGYTF	TGCGCCAGCAGCCGGGAAGGGACAGACTATGGCTACACCTTC
.	.	TRBJ2-7	TRBV15	CATSRGREAQGRYEQYF	TGTGCCACCAGCAGGGGACGAGAGGCCCAGGGACGCTACGAGCAGTACTTC
many	TRBD1	TRBJ1-5	TRBV12-3/TRBV12-4	CASSTGQGGNQPQHF	TGTGCCAGCAGTACAGGACAGGGGGGGAATCAGCCCCAGCATTTT
many	.	TRBJ2-2	TRBV5-1	CASSYPGELFF	TGCGCCAGCAGCTACCCTGGGGAGCTGTTTTTT
.	.	TRBJ1-1	TRBV15	CANSSPGVPRTAFF	TGTGCCAACAGCAGCCCAGGGGTCCCCAGGACAGCTTTCTTT
.	TRBD1	TRBJ2-2	TRBV5-1	CASSLAQGAYGELFF	TGCGCCAGCAGCTTGGCCCAGGGGGCTTACGGGGAGCTGTTTTTT
.	TRBD2	TRBJ2-1	TRBV6-2/TRBV6-3	CASRGLAGPSSYNEQFF	TGTGCCAGCAGGGGGCTAGCGGGACCCAGCTCCTACAATGAGCAGTTCTTC
few	.	TRBJ2-3	TRBV6-2/TRBV6-3	CASSPAFTDTQYF	TGTGCCAGCAGCCCCGCGTTCACAGATACGCAGTATTTT
few	.	TRBJ2-7	TRBV6-1	CASSPHRGVSYEQYF	TGTGCCAGCAGTCCACACCGCGGGGTGAGCTACGAGCAGTACTTC
.	TRBD1	TRBJ1-2	TRBV12-3/TRBV12-4	CASSFVQGDGYTF	TGTGCCAGCAGTTTTGTACAGGGGGATGGCTACACCTTC
few	.	TRBJ2-7	TRBV6-2/TRBV6-3	CASSYTPQGEQYF	TGTGCCAGCAGTTACACGCCCCAGGGGGAGCAGTACTTC
.	TRBD1	TRBJ1-2	TRBV29-1	CSAGQGVDYGYTF	TGCAGCGCCGGACAGGGGGTCGACTATGGCTACACCTTC
many	.	TRBJ1-2	TRBV7-9	CASSPPGAGAF	TGTGCCAGCAGCCCCCCAGGGGCGGGGGCCTTC
.	.	TRBJ2-1	TRBV20-1	CSAIPRYNEQFF	TGCAGTGCTATACCGCGGTACAATGAGCAGTTCTTC
.	TRBD1	TRBJ1-6	TRBV7-9	CASSSGTGFNSPLHF	TGTGCCAGCAGCTCCGGGACAGGGTTTAATTCACCCCTCCACTTT
few	.	TRBJ2-1	TRBV5-8	CASSSLQGVVNNEQFF	TGTGCCAGCAGCTCCCTACAGGGAGTGGTTAACAATGAGCAGTTCTTC
.	.	TRBJ1-1	TRBV4-1	CASSQEWGGTEAFF	TGCGCCAGCAGCCAAGAGTGGGGGGGGACTGAAGCTTTCTTT
.	TRBD1	TRBJ2-3	TRBV5-5	CASSARTGTSTDTQYF	TGTGCCAGCAGCGCGCGGACAGGGACTAGCACAGATACGCAGTATTTT
many	TRBD1	TRBJ2-2	TRBV4-3	CASRGQGATGELFF	TGCGCCAGCAGGGGACAGGGGGCTACCGGGGAGCTGTTTTTT
few	TRBD1	TRBJ1-1	TRBV11-2	CASTRTGTGNTEAFF	TGTGCCAGCACTCGAACAGGGACAGGAAACACTGAAGCTTTCTTT